The table lists the clone carrying this T cell receptor beta chain with many counts. Its antigen is unknown. Time point defined: persistent/refractory GD, antithyroid drugs over 5 years with positive TRAb. Researchers made the TCR library from RNA that was extracted from PBMCs. The TCR beta library used iRepertoire HTBI primers with Arm-PCR amplification of CDR3. TCRdb analysed the multiplex PCR reads with MiXCR anew, one entry per CDR3 protein. This sample has around 400,000 distinct CDR3 sequences, with about 25% found just once. The data are from a study of regulatory T cells in long-lasting Graves disease. Study results and limitations: It was peripheral blood alone, not thyroid tissue, that was studied. Relative to newly diagnosed Graves' patients, persistent ones had lower TCR diversity. Preferential use of TRBV28, TRBJ1-2 and TRBJ2-5 was seen in persistent disease.

The germline CDR1 and CDR2 sequences are SGHKS and YYEKEE (reference sequence). The CDR3 is made up of 15 amino acids. Trimming shortened V by 9 bases and J by 2 bases, and 20 bases separated the two germline ends. The sequences come from peripheral blood mononuclear cells (PBMCs), collected when the disease was refractory, from a patient treated with antithyroid drugs. The TCR comes from a female donor with Graves disease. The chain has TRBV5-5 and TRBJ1-2; D remains unclear. CDR3 in amino acids: CATQLVAGDNYGYTF. CDR3 nucleotides: TGTGCCACGCAGCTTGTGGCCGGCGACAACTATGGCTACACCTTC.